This is a list of T cell receptor beta chains from one sample in a study of post-analysis software for immune sequencing data. TCRdb ran MiXCR on the PCR reads and lists one entry per CDR3 protein. The sample records hundreds of thousands of distinct CDR3 sequences, more than 50% being singletons. Sequenced: blood. The receptor set was obtained from a girl aged 2 to 10 with multiple sclerosis. CDR3s include the opening cysteine and the closing phenylalanine or tryptophan. A D gene is named only where the DNA matches it firmly.

D gene: -
J gene: TRBJ2-3
V gene: TRBV29-1
CDR3 protein: CSVVGGGVDTQYF

D gene: -
J gene: TRBJ2-1
V gene: TRBV7-3
CDR3 protein: CASSLNSGAPYNEQFF

D gene: TRBD1
J gene: TRBJ1-4
V gene: TRBV6-5
CDR3 protein: CASSSEGTGGEKLFF

D gene: -
J gene: TRBJ2-7
V gene: TRBV9
CDR3 protein: CASGDYEQYF

D gene: -
J gene: TRBJ1-5
V gene: TRBV19
CDR3 protein: CASSIRNQPQHF

D gene: TRBD2
J gene: TRBJ2-1
V gene: TRBV5-6
CDR3 protein: CASGILAGGPDEQFF

D gene: TRBD2
J gene: TRBJ2-1
V gene: TRBV7-2
CDR3 protein: CASSLASGRYNEQFF

D gene: TRBD1
J gene: TRBJ2-1
V gene: TRBV6-2/TRBV6-3
CDR3 protein: CASSGTGPFPDEQFF

D gene: TRBD2
J gene: TRBJ2-7
V gene: TRBV27
CDR3 protein: CASRGLAKSYEQYF

D gene: -
J gene: TRBJ2-4
V gene: TRBV7-8
CDR3 protein: CASSTGHPIAKNIQYF

D gene: TRBD2
J gene: TRBJ2-1
V gene: TRBV7-9
CDR3 protein: CASSLPFLAGPNHEQFF

D gene: TRBD1
J gene: TRBJ2-5
V gene: TRBV3-1
CDR3 protein: CASSQGTGKETQYF

D gene: TRBD2
J gene: TRBJ2-1
V gene: TRBV20-1
CDR3 protein: CSASGSSGSNEQFF

D gene: -
J gene: TRBJ2-5
V gene: TRBV20-1
CDR3 protein: CSAYPRETQYF

D gene: TRBD2
J gene: TRBJ2-3
V gene: TRBV7-2
CDR3 protein: CASSGRLAGGTDTQYF

D gene: TRBD2
J gene: TRBJ2-7
V gene: TRBV15
CDR3 protein: CATSRAGRAEQYF

D gene: TRBD2
J gene: TRBJ2-1
V gene: TRBV20-1
CDR3 protein: CSASGSASGRGGYNEQFF

D gene: -
J gene: TRBJ1-1
V gene: TRBV7-9
CDR3 protein: CASSLDGGRDTEAFF

D gene: TRBD1
J gene: TRBJ2-5
V gene: TRBV7-2
CDR3 protein: CASSSRGKTGAQTQYF

D gene: TRBD1
J gene: TRBJ2-6
V gene: TRBV15
CDR3 protein: CATSRDRVQPGANVLTF

D gene: -
J gene: TRBJ2-7
V gene: TRBV25-1
CDR3 protein: CASSDGGRTYEQYF

D gene: TRBD2
J gene: TRBJ2-5
V gene: TRBV5-1
CDR3 protein: CASSVAGTSGGQETQYF

D gene: -
J gene: TRBJ2-1
V gene: TRBV9
CDR3 protein: CASSVGSSSYNEQFF

D gene: -
J gene: TRBJ2-1
V gene: TRBV20-1
CDR3 protein: CSLLPRSSYNEQFF

D gene: -
J gene: TRBJ1-2
V gene: TRBV21-1
CDR3 protein: CASSILRVNYGYTF

D gene: TRBD1
J gene: TRBJ2-3
V gene: TRBV5-1
CDR3 protein: CASSLQRGPDTQYF

D gene: -
J gene: TRBJ2-7
V gene: TRBV20-1
CDR3 protein: CSARKGAYEQYF